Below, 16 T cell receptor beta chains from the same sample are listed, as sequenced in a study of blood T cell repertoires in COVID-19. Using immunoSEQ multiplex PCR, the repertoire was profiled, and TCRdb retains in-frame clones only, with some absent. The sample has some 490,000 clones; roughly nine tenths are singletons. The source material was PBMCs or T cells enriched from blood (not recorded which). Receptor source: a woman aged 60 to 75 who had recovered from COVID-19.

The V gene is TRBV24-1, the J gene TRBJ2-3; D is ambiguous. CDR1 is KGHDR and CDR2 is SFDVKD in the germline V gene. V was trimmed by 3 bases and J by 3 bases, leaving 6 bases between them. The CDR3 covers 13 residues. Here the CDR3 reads CATSDTVTDTQYF. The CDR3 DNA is TGTGCCACCAGTGATACTGTTACAGATACGCAGTATTTT.

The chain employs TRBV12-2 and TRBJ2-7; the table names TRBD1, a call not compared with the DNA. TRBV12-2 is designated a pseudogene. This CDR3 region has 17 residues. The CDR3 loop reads CASRLAGQKLNSYEQYV. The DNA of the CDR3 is TGTGCAAGTCGCTTAGCTGGACAGAAACTTAACTCCTACGAGCAGTACGTC.

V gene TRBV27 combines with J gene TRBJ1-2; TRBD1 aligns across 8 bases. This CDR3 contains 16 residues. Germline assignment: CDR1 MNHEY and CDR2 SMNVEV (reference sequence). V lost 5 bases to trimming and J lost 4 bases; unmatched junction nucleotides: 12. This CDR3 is CASSPRGHGLGYGYTF. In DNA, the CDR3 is TGTGCCAGCAGTCCCAGGGGGCATGGGCTAGGCTATGGCTACACCTTC.

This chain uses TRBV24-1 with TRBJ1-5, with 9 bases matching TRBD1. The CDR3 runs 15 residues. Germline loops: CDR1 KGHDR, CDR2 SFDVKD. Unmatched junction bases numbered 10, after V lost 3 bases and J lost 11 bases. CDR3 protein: CATSDTGGAQGTQHF. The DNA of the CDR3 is TGTGCCACCAGTGATACAGGGGGCGCCCAGGGGACCCAGCATTTT.

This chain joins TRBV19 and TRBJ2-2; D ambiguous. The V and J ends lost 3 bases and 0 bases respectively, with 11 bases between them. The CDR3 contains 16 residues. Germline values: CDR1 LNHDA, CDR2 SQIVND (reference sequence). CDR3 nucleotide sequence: TGTGCCAGTAGTATCGGAGCCGGTACGAACACCGGGGAGCTGTTTTTT. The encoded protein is CASSIGAGTNTGELFF.

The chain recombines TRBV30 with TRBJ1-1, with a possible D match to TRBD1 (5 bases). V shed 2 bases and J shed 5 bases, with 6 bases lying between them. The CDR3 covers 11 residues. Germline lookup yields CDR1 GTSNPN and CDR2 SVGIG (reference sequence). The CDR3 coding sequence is TGTGCCTGGAGTAAGGGGACTGAAGCTTTCTTT. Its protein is CAWSKGTEAFF.

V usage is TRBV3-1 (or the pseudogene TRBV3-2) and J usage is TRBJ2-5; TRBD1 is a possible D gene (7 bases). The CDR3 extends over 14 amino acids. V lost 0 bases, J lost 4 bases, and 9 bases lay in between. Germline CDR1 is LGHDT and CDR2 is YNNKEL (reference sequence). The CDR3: CASSQEQGGETQYF. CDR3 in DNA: TGTGCCAGCAGCCAAGAGCAGGGGGGAGAGACCCAGTACTTC.

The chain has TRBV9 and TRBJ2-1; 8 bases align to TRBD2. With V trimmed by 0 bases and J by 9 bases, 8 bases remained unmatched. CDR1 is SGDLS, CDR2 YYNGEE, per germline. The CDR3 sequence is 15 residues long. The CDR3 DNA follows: TGTGCCAGCAGCGTAGATGGTCGGGGGGGCACTGAGCAGTTCTTC. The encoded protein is CASSVDGRGGTEQFF.

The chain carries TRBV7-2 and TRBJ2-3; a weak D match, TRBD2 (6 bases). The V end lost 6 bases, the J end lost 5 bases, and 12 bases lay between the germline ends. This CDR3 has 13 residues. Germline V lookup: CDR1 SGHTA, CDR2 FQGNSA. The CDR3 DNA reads TGTGCCAGCAGGTCTAGCGTGAAAGATACGCAGTATTTT. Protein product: CASRSSVKDTQYF.

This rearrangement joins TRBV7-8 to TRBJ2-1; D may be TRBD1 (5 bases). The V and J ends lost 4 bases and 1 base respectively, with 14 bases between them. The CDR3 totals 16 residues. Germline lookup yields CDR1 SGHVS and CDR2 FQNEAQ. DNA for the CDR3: TGTGCCAGCAGCTCCATAACAGGAGAGTCCTACAATGAGCAGTTCTTC. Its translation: CASSSITGESYNEQFF. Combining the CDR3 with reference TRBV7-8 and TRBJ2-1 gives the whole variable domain GAGVSQSPRYKVAKRGQDVALRCDPISGHVSLFWYQQALGQGPEFLTYFQNEAQLDKSGLPSDRFFAERPEGSVSTLKIQRTQQEDSAVYLCASSSITGESYNEQFFGPGTRLTVL.

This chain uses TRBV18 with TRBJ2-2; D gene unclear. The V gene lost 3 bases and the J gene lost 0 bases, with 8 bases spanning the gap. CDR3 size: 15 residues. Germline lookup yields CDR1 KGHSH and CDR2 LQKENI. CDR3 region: CASSPQSANTGELFF. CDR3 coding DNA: TGTGCCAGCTCACCTCAGTCAGCGAACACCGGGGAGCTGTTTTTT.

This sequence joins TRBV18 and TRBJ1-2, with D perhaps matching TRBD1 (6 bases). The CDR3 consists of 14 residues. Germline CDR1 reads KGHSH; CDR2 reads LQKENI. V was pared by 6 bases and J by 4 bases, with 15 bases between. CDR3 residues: CASSGQQSGYGYTF. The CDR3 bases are TGTGCCAGCTCTGGACAGCAATCGGGCTATGGCTACACCTTC. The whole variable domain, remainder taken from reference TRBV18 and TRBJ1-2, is NAGVMQNPRHLVRRRGQEARLRCSPMKGHSHVYWYRQLPEEGLKFMVYLQKENIIDESGMPKERFSAEFPKEGPSILRIQQVVRGDSAAYFCASSGQQSGYGYTFGSGTRLTVV.

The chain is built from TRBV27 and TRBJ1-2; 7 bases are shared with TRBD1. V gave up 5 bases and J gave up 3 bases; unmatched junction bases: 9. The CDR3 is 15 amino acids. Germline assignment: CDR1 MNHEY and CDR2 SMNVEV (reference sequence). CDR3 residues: CASSPPGTAHYGYTF. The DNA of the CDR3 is TGTGCCAGCAGTCCACCCGGGACAGCTCACTATGGCTACACCTTC.

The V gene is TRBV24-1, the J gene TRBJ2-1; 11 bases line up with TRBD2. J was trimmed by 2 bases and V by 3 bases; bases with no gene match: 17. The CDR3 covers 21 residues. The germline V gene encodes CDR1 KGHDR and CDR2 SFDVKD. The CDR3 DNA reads TGTGCCACCAGTGATAACACTGGCGGACAGATAGCGGGAGGGGCCTACAATGAGCAGTTCTTC. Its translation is CATSDNTGGQIAGGAYNEQFF.

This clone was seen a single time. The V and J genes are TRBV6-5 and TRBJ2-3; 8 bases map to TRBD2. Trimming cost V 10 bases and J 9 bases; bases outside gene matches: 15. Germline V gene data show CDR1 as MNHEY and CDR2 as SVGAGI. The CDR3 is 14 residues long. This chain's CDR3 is CATGSSVLAGTQYF. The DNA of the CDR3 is TGTGCCACCGGAAGTAGCGTATTAGCGGGGACGCAGTATTTT.

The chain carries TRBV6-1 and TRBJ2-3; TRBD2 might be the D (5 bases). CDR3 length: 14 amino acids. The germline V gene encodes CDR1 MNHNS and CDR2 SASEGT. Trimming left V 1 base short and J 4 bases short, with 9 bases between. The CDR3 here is CASSEGLAADTQYF. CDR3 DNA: TGTGCCAGCAGTGAAGGCCTAGCCGCAGATACGCAGTATTTT.